The rows below give T cell receptor beta chains drawn from one sample of a study of cytomegalovirus exposure and HLA in healthy donors. Some clones are missing from TCRdb's copy, which holds only in-frame ones; the method was immunoSEQ multiplex PCR. The profile covers around 170,000 clones, with about 81% appearing a single time and approximately 0.8% taken by the ten largest. Sequences were obtained from PBMCs. These receptors were taken from a woman aged 18-30 years in good health and CMV-seronegative. CDR3s include the opening cysteine and the closing phenylalanine or tryptophan. The order of the fields is clone size, D gene, J gene, V gene, CDR3 DNA, CDR3 protein. The D gene is left open where the match is weak. Where a row states a size, it is once, few, many or the class of an expanded clone; other rows omit it.

-,TRBD2,TRBJ2-3,TRBV2,TGTGCCAGCAATCTAGCGGGGCTCACAGATACGCAGTATTTT,CASNLAGLTDTQYF
few,TRBD1,TRBJ1-5,TRBV6-5,TGTGCCAGCAGCCGGGACAGGGCGGCCAATCAGCCCCAGCATTTT,CASSRDRAANQPQHF
-,-,TRBJ1-4,TRBV18,TGTGCCAGCTCACCTCCGGGGATGGTAGCCGAAAAACTGTTTTTT,CASSPPGMVAEKLFF
-,TRBD1,TRBJ1-2,TRBV11-2,TGTGCCAGCAGCTTACGGACAGGCTTTAGTTTAGGCTACACCTTC,CASSLRTGFSLGYTF
-,-,TRBJ1-4,TRBV15,TGTGCCACCAGCAGAGGACAGTATAATGAAAAACTGTTTTTT,CATSRGQYNEKLFF
-,TRBD1,TRBJ1-2,TRBV12-5,TGTGCTAGTGGTTTGGCGGGACAGTTTGAGGGCTACACCTTC,CASGLAGQFEGYTF
-,TRBD1,TRBJ1-6,TRBV2,TGTGCCAGCAAACAGGGGGCTTATTCACCCCTCCACTTT,CASKQGAYSPLHF
few,-,TRBJ1-4,TRBV18,TGTGCCAGCTCACTCAACAGGGATGGTAATGAAAAACTGTTTTTT,CASSLNRDGNEKLFF
-,-,TRBJ2-5,TRBV10-3,TGTGCCATCAGGAGTGGCGGGACCCAAGAGACCCAGTACTTC,CAIRSGGTQETQYF
-,-,TRBJ2-7,TRBV27,TGTGCCAGCAGTTTAACAGGCCCCTACGAGCAGTACTTC,CASSLTGPYEQYF
-,TRBD1,TRBJ1-2,TRBV15,TGTGCCACCAGCAGAGTTGGGACAGGCACCTCTGGCTACACCTTC,CATSRVGTGTSGYTF
-,-,TRBJ2-5,TRBV7-8,TGTGCCAGCAGCGGCAGGGTAACCGGGGAGACCCAGTACTTC,CASSGRVTGETQYF
-,TRBD1,TRBJ1-1,TRBV7-9,TGTGCCAGCAGATTACAGGGGGAAGCTTTCTTT,CASRLQGEAFF
-,TRBD2,TRBJ2-7,TRBV11-1,TGTGCCAGCAGCTTAGAAGGACTAGCGGGAGAGTACGAGCAGTACTTC,CASSLEGLAGEYEQYF
-,-,TRBJ2-7,TRBV4-1,TGCGCCAGCAGCCAAGATTGGGGGGAGTTTTCCTACGAGCAGTACTTC,CASSQDWGEFSYEQYF
-,-,TRBJ2-7,TRBV27,TGTGCCAGCAGTTCGAGTGTCTACTACGAGCAGTACTTC,CASSSSVYYEQYF
-,-,TRBJ1-1,TRBV11-2,TGTGCCAGCAGCATCCCCCGAGCAGGTGATACTGAAGCTTTCTTT,CASSIPRAGDTEAFF
few,TRBD1,TRBJ1-5,TRBV28,TGTGCCAGCAGTTTATTTGGACAGGGGGTGTTTCAGCCCCAGCATTTT,CASSLFGQGVFQPQHF
-,-,TRBJ1-1,TRBV19,TGTGCCAGTAGAAAAGACAGCCCCCTTATGAACACTGAAGCTTTCTTT,CASRKDSPLMNTEAFF